The 5 T cell receptor beta chains below come from one sample, sequenced in a study of regulatory T cells in long-lasting Graves disease. Sequencing libraries for TCR beta were prepared with iRepertoire HTBI primers and Arm-PCR of CDR3 regions. Each CDR3 protein is one row after TCRdb ran MiXCR on the multiplex PCR reads. Found here are approximately 400,000 distinct CDR3 sequences, more than 12% of them singletons; the top ten hold 16%. Time point reported: newly diagnosed GD, antithyroid drugs for less than 3 months. RNA isolated from PBMCs was used to make the TCR library. The same sample was also used in a study of T cells in Graves' hyperthyroidism and ophthalmopathy.

Sequencing used peripheral blood mononuclear cells (PBMCs), obtained at new diagnosis, from a patient treated with antithyroid drugs. The receptors were sampled from a woman aged 30 to 39 with Graves disease.

This clonotype was seen more than once but under ten times. The chain employs TRBV12-3 or TRBV12-4 and TRBJ1-2; the match to TRBD1 covers 9 bases. Trimming removed 1 base from V and 7 bases from J; junction bases left unmatched: 4. The CDR3 is 14 residues long. The DNA of the CDR3 is TGTGCCAGCAGTTTAGGTGGACAGGGGCGTGGCTACACCTTC. It translates to CASSLGGQGRGYTF.

This chain connects TRBV27 to TRBJ1-5; 8 bases are a match to TRBD1. This CDR3 has 16 amino acids. Germline assignment: CDR1 MNHEY and CDR2 SMNVEV (reference sequence). Trimming at V came to 0 bases and at J to 2 bases, leaving 3 bases not matched to a gene. The CDR3 nucleotides are TGTGCCAGCAGTTTATCATCAGGGGGCGGCAATCAGCCCCAGCATTTT. Translated: CASSLSSGGGNQPQHF.

As regards this clonotype: A much larger clone lies a single base off, so this may be a read error. The chain carries TRBV7-8 and TRBJ1-1; D gene unclear. V gave up 5 bases and J gave up 3 bases, with 4 bases separating them. Germline-derived CDR1 and CDR2 are SGHVS and FQNEAQ. The CDR3 has 11 residues. The CDR3 nucleotides are TGTGCCAGCAGCAAATACACTGAAGCTTTCTTT. Protein: CASSKYTEAFF.

In this sample, this clonotype turned up a few times. This chain joins TRBV20-1 and TRBJ2-3; tentatively, D is TRBD2 (6 bases). Trimming took 5 bases from V and 4 from J, leaving 19 bases between them. CDR3 length: 15 amino acids. CDR1 and CDR2 (germline): DFQATT, SNEGSKA (reference sequence). CDR3 protein: CSARGGTAGPDTQYF. DNA for the CDR3: TGCAGTGCTCGGGGTGGGACTGCCGGCCCAGATACGCAGTATTTT.

This clonotype has at least ten counts. The chain is built from TRBV9 and TRBJ1-3; D is undetermined. This CDR3 has 14 amino acids. V was trimmed by 3 bases and J by 0 bases, leaving 7 bases between them. Germline-derived CDR1 and CDR2 are SGDLS and YYNGEE. Here the CDR3 DNA reads TGTGCCAGCAGCGGGACTAACTCTGGAAACACCATATATTTT. Protein: CASSGTNSGNTIYF.